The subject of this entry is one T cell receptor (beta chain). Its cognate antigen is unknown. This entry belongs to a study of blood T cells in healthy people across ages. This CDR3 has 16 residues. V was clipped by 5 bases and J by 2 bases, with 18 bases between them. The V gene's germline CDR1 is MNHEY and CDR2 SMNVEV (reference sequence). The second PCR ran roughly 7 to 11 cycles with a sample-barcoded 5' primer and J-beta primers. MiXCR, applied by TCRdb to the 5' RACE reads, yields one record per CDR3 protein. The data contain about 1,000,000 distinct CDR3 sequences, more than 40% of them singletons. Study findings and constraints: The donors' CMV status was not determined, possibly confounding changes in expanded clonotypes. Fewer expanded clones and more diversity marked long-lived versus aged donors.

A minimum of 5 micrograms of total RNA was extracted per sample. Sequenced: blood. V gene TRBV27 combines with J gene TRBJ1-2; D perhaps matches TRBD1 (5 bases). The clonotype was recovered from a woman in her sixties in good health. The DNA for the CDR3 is TGTGCCAGCAGTAGCACGGTATCAGGGATGAACTATGGCTACACCTTC. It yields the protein CASSSTVSGMNYGYTF.